The rows below give T cell receptor beta chains drawn from one sample of a study of T-cell reconstitution after alpha-beta-depleted transplantation in children. TCRdb passed the PCR reads through MiXCR, listing each CDR3 protein once. The sample consists of fewer than 250,000 distinct CDR3 sequences, roughly 8.2% of them appearing once. The input for sequencing was PBMCs, mostly from graft donor cells, taken 180 days after TCRalphabeta/CD19-depleted stem cell transplant. The receptors here all came from a male patient aged 10-17 years who had a stem cell transplant for acute lymphoblastic leukemia, so the T cells may come from the graft donor. Each CDR3 is given with its conserved first and last residue. D genes are given only for firm matches. The size field is filled for only some rows; it gives once, few, many or a size class.

J,V,D,size,DNA,CDR3
TRBJ1-1,TRBV15,-,many,TGTGCCACCAGCCCCCATGGGGGGATCACTGTTGAAGCTTTCTTT,CATSPHGGITVEAFF
TRBJ1-2,TRBV5-5,-,many,TGTGCCAGCAGCCCCCCGGAGGGCTACACCTTC,CASSPPEGYTF
TRBJ2-7,TRBV19,TRBD1,few,TGTGCCAGTAGTTCTCACAGGGGGTTGAGCGAGCAGTACTTC,CASSSHRGLSEQYF
TRBJ1-1,TRBV19,-,many,TGTGCCAGTAGTATAGTTGGGGGCCTGAACACTGAAGCTTTCTTT,CASSIVGGLNTEAFF
TRBJ1-2,TRBV27,TRBD1,many,TGTGCCAGCAGTTTATCGGCAGGGGGGGACTATGGCTACACCTTC,CASSLSAGGDYGYTF
TRBJ2-5,TRBV20-1,-,many,TGCAGTGCTAGAGATGCGCGGAACCAAGAGACCCAGTACTTC,CSARDARNQETQYF
TRBJ1-3,TRBV7-2,-,many,TGTGCCAGCAGAACGGGGGAAAGAAACACCATATATTTT,CASRTGERNTIYF
TRBJ1-4,TRBV20-1,-,many,TGCAGTGCTAGGGGCCTAGTCTGGGGGACTAATGAAAAACTGTTTTTT,CSARGLVWGTNEKLFF
TRBJ2-1,TRBV9,-,many,TGTGCCAGCAGCGTAGTAGCGGACCTTTTGGTTAGTGAGCAGTTCTTC,CASSVVADLLVSEQFF
TRBJ2-7,TRBV29-1,-,many,TGCAGCGTTGGGGGGCAGGCCAAGGGGAAGAAATCCTACGAGCAGTACTTC,CSVGGQAKGKKSYEQYF
TRBJ2-7,TRBV9,TRBD1,many,TGTGCCAGCAGCCCTCGGGACAGGGAATACGAGCAGTACTTC,CASSPRDREYEQYF
TRBJ2-3,TRBV5-1,TRBD2,many,TGCGCCAGCACCTTAGCGGGGGCCGCCACAGATACGCAGTATTTT,CASTLAGAATDTQYF
TRBJ2-4,TRBV12-3/TRBV12-4,-,few,TGTGCCAGCACCCCGGGGCCCCTAGGGGACATTCAGTACTTC,CASTPGPLGDIQYF
TRBJ2-6,TRBV29-1,-,many,TGCAGCGTTGTCCCAGGAACCGCAGGGTCTGGGGCCAACGTCCTGACTTTC,CSVVPGTAGSGANVLTF
TRBJ2-7,TRBV9,-,many,TGTGCCAGCAGCCCACGGGGGTTCTACGAGCAGTACTTC,CASSPRGFYEQYF
TRBJ2-4,TRBV6-5,TRBD1,many,TGTGCCAGCACTCGAACTGGACAGGGGGACAAAAACATTCAGTACTTC,CASTRTGQGDKNIQYF
TRBJ2-2,TRBV4-2,-,many,TGTGCCAGCAGCCAAGTAGACATATCAGGCACCGGGGAGCTGTTTTTT,CASSQVDISGTGELFF
TRBJ2-3,TRBV5-4,-,many,TGTGCCAGCAGCCTGGGCCCGCGGCCCACAGATACGCAGTATTTT,CASSLGPRPTDTQYF
TRBJ2-2,TRBV27,-,many,TGTGCCAGCAGTTTAGGGCGGCAGATTTCGAACACCGGGGAGCTGTTTTTT,CASSLGRQISNTGELFF
TRBJ2-3,TRBV10-1,-,many,TGCGCCAGCAGTGAGTCCCCGGGTCGTTGCACAGATACGCAGTATTTT,CASSESPGRCTDTQYF
TRBJ2-1,TRBV12-5,TRBD1,many,TGTGCTAGTGGGAACCCGGGACAGGTGTACAATGAGCAGTTCTTC,CASGNPGQVYNEQFF
TRBJ1-1,TRBV6-5,TRBD1,many,TGTGCCAGCATCCCCGCGACAGGGGGTAGCACTGAAGCTTTCTTT,CASIPATGGSTEAFF
TRBJ1-1,TRBV20-1,TRBD1,many,TGCAGTGCTGCGCAGGGGGCACGGGCTTTCTTT,CSAAQGARAFF
TRBJ1-1,TRBV12-3/TRBV12-4,-,many,TGTGCCAGCAGTTTTCCGGGGGGCGGCACTGAAGCTTTCTTT,CASSFPGGGTEAFF
TRBJ2-3,TRBV4-3,-,many,TGCGCCAGCAGCCAAGATGGTGGGGCCCTGGGAGATACGCAGTATTTT,CASSQDGGALGDTQYF
TRBJ1-5,TRBV2,-,many,TGTGCCAGCAGTGAATTGGGGGGCGGGGAGCCCCAGCATTTT,CASSELGGGEPQHF
TRBJ2-1,TRBV5-5,-,many,TGTGCCAGCAGCTGCACTAATGAGCAGTTCTTC,CASSCTNEQFF
TRBJ2-1,TRBV7-3,TRBD1,many,TGTGCCAGCAGCGTACAGGGGTCCCTCTCCTACAATGAGCAGTTCTTC,CASSVQGSLSYNEQFF
TRBJ2-7,TRBV10-3,TRBD1,many,TGTGCCATCAGTGAGTCGACAGGGGGGGACGAGCAGTACTTC,CAISESTGGDEQYF
TRBJ2-1,TRBV20-1,TRBD2,-,TGCTGTGCTAGGGGACTAGCGGGAGGGTTCTACAATGAGCAGTTCTTC,CCARGLAGGFYNEQFF
TRBJ2-7,TRBV28,-,-,TGTGCCAGCAGTTTTTGGGAGGGGGGATCCTACGAGCAGTACTTC,CASSFWEGGSYEQYF
TRBJ1-5,TRBV19,TRBD1,-,TGTGCCAGTAGTGCTTCAGGGGGAGGCCAGCCCCAGCATTTT,CASSASGGGQPQHF
TRBJ2-2,TRBV28,-,many,TGTGCCAGCAGTTTAAGCCGGGTAGGGGAGCTGTTTTTT,CASSLSRVGELFF
TRBJ1-1,TRBV28,-,many,TGTGCCACCTTGTCCGAATCCCCGGAGGCTTTCTTT,CATLSESPEAFF
TRBJ2-5,TRBV5-1,-,-,TGCGCCAGCAGCTTTCGCCAACAGACCCAGTACTTC,CASSFRQQTQYF
TRBJ2-1,TRBV9,-,few,TGTGCCAGCAGCGTGGGGGGGCTAGGACGCAATGAGCAGTTCTTC,CASSVGGLGRNEQFF
TRBJ2-7,TRBV6-5,TRBD1,many,TGTGCCAGCAGGACAGGGATCCCCTACGAGCAGTACTTC,CASRTGIPYEQYF
TRBJ1-4,TRBV5-4,-,-,TGTGCCAGCAGCCTCGGGACACCTGAAAAACTGTTTTTT,CASSLGTPEKLFF
TRBJ2-1,TRBV29-1,TRBD1,many,TGCAGCGGGTCCGGGACAGCTAACTACAATGAGCAGTTCTTC,CSGSGTANYNEQFF
TRBJ1-6,TRBV7-2,TRBD1,many,TGTGCCAGCAGCCCGGGGACAGGGGGCGCAGATAATTCACCCCTCCACTTT,CASSPGTGGADNSPLHF
TRBJ2-7,TRBV12-3/TRBV12-4,TRBD1,many,TGTGCCAGCAGTTCCCCCGGACAGGCCCTTTCCTACGAGCAGTACTTC,CASSSPGQALSYEQYF
TRBJ1-1,TRBV6-2/TRBV6-3,-,many,TGTGCCAGCAGTTACGAGGGGCAGAACACTGAAGCTTTCTTT,CASSYEGQNTEAFF
TRBJ2-5,TRBV20-1,-,many,TGCAGTGCTATTGGGCTAGCGAGTAAGGAGACCCAGTACTTC,CSAIGLASKETQYF
TRBJ1-5,TRBV12-3/TRBV12-4,-,many,TGTGCCAGCAGTTTAATGGCAGGCGGTCGACAGCCCCAGCATTTT,CASSLMAGGRQPQHF
TRBJ2-3,TRBV11-3,-,many,TGTGCCAGCAGCCTTAGCGGAGGGAGCACAGATACGCAGTATTTT,CASSLSGGSTDTQYF
TRBJ2-3,TRBV18,TRBD2,few,TGTGCCAGCTCACCTATAGCGGGGGGGAGCACAGATACGCAGTATTTT,CASSPIAGGSTDTQYF
TRBJ1-5,TRBV6-2/TRBV6-3,-,many,TGTGCCAGCAGTTACGGGGGAGCTGCAAATCAGCCCCAGCATTTT,CASSYGGAANQPQHF
TRBJ2-1,TRBV9,TRBD2,-,TGTGCCAGCAGCTCCCCGTCCGGACTAGCGGGGGGGCAGAGCTCCTACAATGAGCAGTTCTTC,CASSSPSGLAGGQSSYNEQFF
TRBJ2-1,TRBV9,TRBD2,many,TGTGCCAGCAGCGTAGGAGTGGGGACTAGTGGCTACAATGAGCAGTTCTTC,CASSVGVGTSGYNEQFF
TRBJ2-5,TRBV4-3,-,many,TGCGCCAGCAGCCAAGATGGTCAGGGATGGGAGACCCAGTACTTC,CASSQDGQGWETQYF
TRBJ2-1,TRBV9,-,many,TGTGCCAGCAGCGTAGGCGGCTTAGCTGACGAGCAGTTCTTC,CASSVGGLADEQFF
TRBJ1-1,TRBV10-3,-,many,TGTGCCACCGTCAATCTCGTGGGGACCACTGAAGCTTTCTTT,CATVNLVGTTEAFF
TRBJ2-2,TRBV7-2,-,-,TGTGCCAGCAGCTTAGGTCAGCTTAACACCGGGGAGCTGTTTTTT,CASSLGQLNTGELFF
TRBJ2-5,TRBV20-1,TRBD1,many,TGCAGTGCTACGGACAGGGGGCTGGAGACCCAGTACTTC,CSATDRGLETQYF
TRBJ2-3,TRBV19,TRBD2,many,TGTGCCAGTAGTTTACTAGCGACCTTCACAGATACGCAGTATTTT,CASSLLATFTDTQYF
TRBJ2-5,TRBV29-1,TRBD2,many,TGCAGCGTTGAAACAGGGACTAGGGAGACCCAGTACTTC,CSVETGTRETQYF
TRBJ2-7,TRBV14,-,many,TGTGCCAGCAGCCCAGCCGGTTTATGGAGGGAGAACCGCGAGCAGTACTTC,CASSPAGLWRENREQYF
TRBJ2-5,TRBV7-6,TRBD2,-,TGTGCCAGCAGCTTTAGCGGGAGGTACCAAGAGACCCAGTACTTC,CASSFSGRYQETQYF
TRBJ2-1,TRBV6-1,-,-,TGTGCCAGCAGTGTAGCGGGTGACAGGGTCAATGAGCAGTTCTTC,CASSVAGDRVNEQFF
TRBJ1-6,TRBV9,-,many,TGTGCCAGCAGCGTCGGACAGAGCTATAATTCACCCCTCCACTTT,CASSVGQSYNSPLHF